This T cell receptor (beta chain) stems from a study of response to subunit inactivated influenza vaccine. TCRdb passed the RT-PCR reads through MiXCR, listing each CDR3 protein once. Among approximately 160,000 distinct CDR3 sequences, about 10% were seen once, and the ten largest hold about a third. Study findings and constraints: Authors suggested each seasonal influenza vaccination recruits few new T cells.

The CDR3 is made up of 16 amino acids. The trim removed 1 base at V and 5 bases at J, leaving 11 bases unmatched. Germline CDR1 reads SGHTA; CDR2 reads FQGNSA. As for this clonotype: Its antigen is still unknown.

The sample consisted of CD8+ T cells sorted from PBMCs, taken about 24 months after vaccination. The chain couples TRBV7-2 to TRBJ2-7, with 7 bases identical to TRBD2. The receptor comes from a man between 50 and 69 years old who received an inactivated influenza vaccine. CDR3 sequence: CASSLVGREFTHEQYF. The CDR3 nucleotides read TGTGCCAGCAGCTTAGTTGGGCGGGAGTTTACTCACGAGCAGTACTTC.